The 7 T cell receptor beta chains given below trace back to one sample, sequenced in a study of cytomegalovirus exposure and HLA in healthy donors. The PCR had 60 Vbeta and 13 Jbeta primers. The method was immunoSEQ multiplex PCR; TCRdb's version includes in-frame clones alone and lacks a portion of them. The table shows about 110,000 clones, with roughly 82% occurring only once. Sequenced: PBMCs. These receptors were collected from a man aged 45-65 years in good health and CMV-seronegative.

The chain recombines TRBV19 with TRBJ1-5, with D unresolved. With 5 bases removed from V and 0 bases from J, the gap between germline ends came to 14 bases. Germline assignment: CDR1 LNHDA and CDR2 SQIVND (reference sequence). CDR3 length: 16 residues. CDR3 coding DNA: TGTGCCAGTAGTCCCTTCACCACAGTTAGCAATCAGCCCCAGCATTTT. Its protein is CASSPFTTVSNQPQHF.

This clone turned up a few times. The chain is built from TRBV5-1 and TRBJ1-1; D gene unclear. The CDR3 covers 13 residues. The V and J ends lost 5 bases and 3 bases respectively, with 11 bases between them. Germline CDR1 SGHRS, CDR2 YFSETQ. The CDR3 spells CASSTTSDTEAFF. DNA for the CDR3: TGCGCCAGCAGTACCACCTCGGACACTGAAGCTTTCTTT.

Remarks on this clone: The conserved phenylalanine or tryptophan is not found at the CDR3 terminus, so this likely reflects a read error. The CDR3 nucleotides read TGTGCCAGCAGTAACGACAGGTTTATGGATTCACCCCTCCACCTT. Translated, it gives CASSNDRFMDSPLHL. The chain recombines TRBV27 with TRBJ1-6, with D possibly matching TRBD1 (6 bases). The V gene's germline CDR1 is MNHEY and CDR2 SMNVEV (reference sequence). Trimming removed 5 bases at V and 8 bases at J, with 16 bases between. There are 15 residues in the CDR3.

V is TRBV7-2 and J is TRBJ1-1; no clear D. V gave up 6 bases and J gave up 0 bases, with 8 bases separating them. The CDR3 has 13 residues. In germline, CDR1 is SGHTA, CDR2 FQGNSA. This CDR3 reads CASRTDLNTEAFF. The CDR3 nucleotides read TGTGCCAGCAGGACCGACTTGAACACTGAAGCTTTCTTT.

The J gene is TRBJ2-1, the V gene TRBV19; 8 bases line up with TRBD1. The CDR3 contains 13 residues. CDR1 LNHDA and CDR2 SQIVND come from the germline V gene (reference sequence). J was trimmed by 2 bases and V by 9 bases; bases with no gene match: 3. In nucleotides, the CDR3 is TGTGCCAGCCAGGACAGGGCCTACAATGAGCAGTTCTTC. Translating gives CASQDRAYNEQFF.

V and J are TRBV6-5 and TRBJ1-1, with 7 positions matching TRBD1. There are 14 residues in the CDR3. The V gene end was trimmed by 6 bases and the J gene end by 3 bases; junction bases not matched to a gene: 7. Germline V CDR1 and CDR2: MNHEY, SVGAGI. CDR3 DNA: TGTGCCAGCAGGAACAGGGGTTTGGACACTGAAGCTTTCTTT. It yields the protein CASRNRGLDTEAFF.

This clone was recorded a few times. The rearrangement links TRBV11-1 to TRBJ2-5, with D possibly being TRBD2 (5 bases). Deletions cut 5 bases from V and 2 bases from J, with 15 bases between. The CDR3 spans 15 residues. Germline V gene data show CDR1 as SGHAT and CDR2 as FQDESV (reference sequence). CDR3 DNA: TGTGCCAGCAGCCCCGTGGCTGGCGGGCAAGAGACCCAGTACTTC. Translation: CASSPVAGGQETQYF. The complete variable domain, with remaining parts taken from reference TRBV11-1 and TRBJ2-5, reads EAEVAQSPRYKITEKSQAVAFWCDPISGHATLYWYRQILGQGPELLVQFQDESVVDDSQLPKDRFSAERLKGVDSTLKIQPAELGDSAMYLCASSPVAGGQETQYFGPGTRLLVL.